The source of this TCR beta chain is a study of blood T cells in healthy people across ages (dated by TCRdb to 2013 to 2016). Some background on the complete study: In model experiments, template switching captured roughly one uniquely barcoded TCR beta cDNA molecule for every two T cells. To track age-related changes in TCR beta repertoire diversity, the study relied on deep sequencing normalized with unique cDNA molecular identifiers. The study analyzed two additional independent replicas of 1 million unique cDNA reads from the same blood draw for two donors, one aged 18 to 30 and one aged 80 or older. The donors were divided into four age groups: young (average around 16 years), middle-aged (roughly 40), aged (approximately 64) and long-lived (more than 75). To avoid experimental bias, donors of different ages were randomly spread across the sequencing lanes. Summary of the overall study and its limitations: Compared with the aged group, the long-lived group had more naive CD4+ T cells, fewer expanded clones and increased TCR diversity, suggesting age selection. Donor CMV infection status was unknown, potentially confounding age-related changes in expanded clonotypes. A strong correlation was found between observed TCR beta diversity and the percentage of naive T cells measured by flow cytometry. Conclusive comparison of naive and antigen-experienced compartments was prevented by the profiling of bulk unsorted PBMCs. Observed TCR beta diversity per million T cells fell roughly linearly with age, and a significant reduction was already apparent by age around 39. Estimates of total diversity based on one million sequenced T cells were regarded as lower bounds and as underestimates.

The CDR3 has 15 amino acids, counting the end cysteine and phenylalanine. Of all the DNA, just the CDR3 is kept, 45 bases in frame from base 1. CDR1 and CDR2 (MDHEN, SYDVKM) derive from the germline V gene. V and J are trimmed by 3 bases and 4 bases, and the gene matches miss 4 bases of the junction. The library was built by means of 5' RACE. Sequenced on an Illumina HiSeq 2500. The second PCR ran for about 6 to 11 cycles and used a J-beta primer mix along with a sample-barcoded 5' primer. A template-switch 5' adaptor carrying 12 random nucleotides introduced a unique molecular identifier onto each TCR beta cDNA molecule. Each sample yielded at least 2.5 million CDR3-containing paired-end reads. First-strand cDNA synthesis was performed from all RNA using the Mint cDNA synthesis kit, with priming by a TRBC-specific oligonucleotide. Following uracil-DNA glycosylase treatment, a first 18-cycle PCR with universal primers M1SS and BC2_uni_R was performed on all cDNA. The authors processed their data as follows. For normalization, 1 million high-quality reads, each with a distinct molecular identifier, were randomly selected from each sample. Reads with shared molecular identifiers were discarded instead of being binned into consensus sequences. MiTCR, with a Q25 quality threshold and the strictest error-elimination algorithm, was used for CDR3 identification, clonotype clustering and error correction. A nonparametric unseen species model with Euler transformation was used to estimate a lower bound on total TCR beta diversity. TCRdb redid the processing of the public reads, applying fastp at Q25 and MiXCR, and retained in-frame beta chains. Each record represents a unique CDR3 protein, reported with the most common genes and DNA among its rows. The authors' filters were not applied to this entry. Here the sample has some 320,000 distinct CDR3 sequences; 25% to 30% occur a single time. The ten biggest clones cover roughly 28% of the sample.

This clonotype turned up a few times. Its recognized antigen is unknown. Within one base of it there is no much larger clone, and no base qualities were kept. Systemically healthy Caucasian individuals from Russia, over 30 in total and aged roughly 6 to 100 years, were included as donors. Each donor gave 8 to 10 milliliters of peripheral blood, drawn into EDTA-treated Vacutainer tubes. Ficoll-Paque density-gradient centrifugation was used to isolate PBMCs, with at least 6.5 million per sample. Trizol reagent was used to extract total RNA from PBMCs, with at least 6 micrograms per sample. The percentages of naive CD45RAhigh/CD27high T cells were determined by flow cytometry on a PBMC aliquot from every donor.

The source of this sequence is an older woman in good health. The sequencing sample was made of blood. The chain uses TRBV28 and TRBJ2-1, and 9 junctional nucleotides match TRBD2. The CDR3 is CASSLEGLAYNEQFF. The nucleotide sequence is TGTGCCAGCAGTTTGGAGGGACTAGCATACAATGAGCAGTTCTTC.